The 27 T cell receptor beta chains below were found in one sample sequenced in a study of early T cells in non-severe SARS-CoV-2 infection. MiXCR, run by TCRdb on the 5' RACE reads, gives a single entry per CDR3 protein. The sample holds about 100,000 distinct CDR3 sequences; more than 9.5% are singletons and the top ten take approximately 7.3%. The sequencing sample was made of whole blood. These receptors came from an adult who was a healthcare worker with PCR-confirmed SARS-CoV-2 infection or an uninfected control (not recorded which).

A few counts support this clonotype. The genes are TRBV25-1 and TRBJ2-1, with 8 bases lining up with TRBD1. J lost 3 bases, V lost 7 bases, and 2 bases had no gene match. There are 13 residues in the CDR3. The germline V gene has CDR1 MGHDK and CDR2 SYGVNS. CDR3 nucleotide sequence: TGTGCCAGCACTGGACAGGGCTACAATGAGCAGTTCTTC. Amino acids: CASTGQGYNEQFF.

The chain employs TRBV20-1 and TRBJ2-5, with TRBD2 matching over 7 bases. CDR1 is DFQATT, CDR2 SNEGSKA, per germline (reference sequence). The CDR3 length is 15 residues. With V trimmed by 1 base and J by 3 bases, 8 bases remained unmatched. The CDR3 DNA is TGCAGTGCTAGAGCCCTCGGACGGGGGGAAGAGACCCAGTACTTC. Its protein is CSARALGRGEETQYF.

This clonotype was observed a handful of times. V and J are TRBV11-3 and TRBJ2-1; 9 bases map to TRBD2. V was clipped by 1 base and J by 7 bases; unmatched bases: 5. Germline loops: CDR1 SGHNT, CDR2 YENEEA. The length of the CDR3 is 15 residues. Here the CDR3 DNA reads TGTGCCAGCAGCTTAGGGCGGGAGGGCTGGAATGAGCAGTTCTTC. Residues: CASSLGREGWNEQFF.

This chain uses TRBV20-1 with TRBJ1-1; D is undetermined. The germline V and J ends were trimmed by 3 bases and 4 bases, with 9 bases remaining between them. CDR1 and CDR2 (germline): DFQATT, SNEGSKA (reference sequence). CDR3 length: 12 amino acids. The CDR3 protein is CSARRKITEAFF. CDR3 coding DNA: TGCAGTGCTAGGAGGAAAATCACTGAAGCTTTCTTT.

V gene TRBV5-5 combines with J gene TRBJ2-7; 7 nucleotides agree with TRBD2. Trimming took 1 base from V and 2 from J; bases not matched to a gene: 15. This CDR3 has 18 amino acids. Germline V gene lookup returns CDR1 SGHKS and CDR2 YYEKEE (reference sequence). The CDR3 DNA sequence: TGTGCCAGCAGCTTGCGGTCACAGCGGGAAAGGACCCCCTACGAGCAGTACTTC. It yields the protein CASSLRSQRERTPYEQYF.

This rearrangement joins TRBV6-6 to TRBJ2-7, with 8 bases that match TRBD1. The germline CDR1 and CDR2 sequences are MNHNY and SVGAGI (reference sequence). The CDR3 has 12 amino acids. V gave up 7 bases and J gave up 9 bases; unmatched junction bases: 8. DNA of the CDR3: TGTGCCAGCAATCACGGACAGGGAGTGCAGTACTTC. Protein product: CASNHGQGVQYF.

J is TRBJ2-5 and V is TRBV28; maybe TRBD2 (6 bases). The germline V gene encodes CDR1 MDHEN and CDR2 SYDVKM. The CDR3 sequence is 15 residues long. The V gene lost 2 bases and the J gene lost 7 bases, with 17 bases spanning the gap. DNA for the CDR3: TGTGCCAGCAGTTTAGGAGCCCTAGCGAGGGGGACCCAGTACTTC. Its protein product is CASSLGALARGTQYF.

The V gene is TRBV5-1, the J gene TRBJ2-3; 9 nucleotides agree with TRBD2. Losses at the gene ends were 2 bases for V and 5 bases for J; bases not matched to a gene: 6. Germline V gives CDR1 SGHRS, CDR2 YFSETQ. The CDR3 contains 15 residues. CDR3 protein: CASSLVRREGDTQYF. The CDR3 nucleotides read TGCGCCAGCAGCTTAGTGAGGCGGGAGGGAGATACGCAGTATTTT. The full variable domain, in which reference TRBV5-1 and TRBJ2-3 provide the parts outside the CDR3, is KAGVTQTPRYLIKTRGQQVTLSCSPISGHRSVSWYQQTPGQGLQFLFEYFSETQRNKGNFPGRFSGRQFSNSRSEMNVSTLELGDSALYLCASSLVRREGDTQYFGPGTRLTVL.

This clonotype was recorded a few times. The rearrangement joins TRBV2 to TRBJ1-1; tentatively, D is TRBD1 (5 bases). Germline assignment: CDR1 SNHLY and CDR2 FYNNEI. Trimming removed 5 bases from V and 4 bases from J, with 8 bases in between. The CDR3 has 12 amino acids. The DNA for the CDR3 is TGTGCCAGCAGTAGGGGCCCCACTGAAGCTTTCTTT. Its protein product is CASSRGPTEAFF.

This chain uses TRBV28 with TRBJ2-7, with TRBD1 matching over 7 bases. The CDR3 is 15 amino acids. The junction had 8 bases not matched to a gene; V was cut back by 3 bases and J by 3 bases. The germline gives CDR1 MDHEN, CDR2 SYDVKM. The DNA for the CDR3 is TGTGCCAGCAGTTTTACGGGACAGATCTTCTACGAGCAGTACTTC. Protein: CASSFTGQIFYEQYF.

DNA of the CDR3: TGTGCCAGCGCTCCCCCAGGTAGGGACGAGCAGTACTTC. This translates into CASAPPGRDEQYF. The V gene is TRBV28, the J gene TRBJ2-7; no firm D call. From germline, CDR1 is MDHEN and CDR2 SYDVKM. V gave up 8 bases and J gave up 5 bases, with 16 bases separating them. This CDR3 spans 13 amino acids.

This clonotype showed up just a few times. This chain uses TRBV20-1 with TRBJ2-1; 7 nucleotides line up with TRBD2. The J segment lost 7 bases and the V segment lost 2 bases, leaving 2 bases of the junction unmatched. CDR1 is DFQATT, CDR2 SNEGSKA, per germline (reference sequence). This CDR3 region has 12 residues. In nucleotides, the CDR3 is TGCAGTGCTAGACTAGCGGAGAATGAGCAGTTCTTC. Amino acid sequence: CSARLAENEQFF.

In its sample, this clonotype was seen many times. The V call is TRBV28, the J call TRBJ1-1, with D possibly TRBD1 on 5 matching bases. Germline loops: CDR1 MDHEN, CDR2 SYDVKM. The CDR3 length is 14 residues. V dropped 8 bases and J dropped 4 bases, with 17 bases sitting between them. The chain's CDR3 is CASAGTLGGTEAFF. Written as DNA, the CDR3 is TGTGCCAGCGCTGGGACCCTGGGTGGCACTGAAGCTTTCTTT. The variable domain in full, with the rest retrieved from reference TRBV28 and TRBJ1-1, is DVKVTQSSRYLVKRTGEKVFLECVQDMDHENMFWYRQDPGLGLRLIYFSYDVKMKEKGDIPEGYSVSREKKERFSLILESASTNQTSMYLCASAGTLGGTEAFFGQGTRLTVV.

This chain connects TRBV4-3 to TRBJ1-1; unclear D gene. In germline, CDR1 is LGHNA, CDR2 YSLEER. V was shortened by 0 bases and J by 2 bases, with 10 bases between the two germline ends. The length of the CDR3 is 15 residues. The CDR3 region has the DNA TGCGCCAGCAGCCAAGATCAAGGCGGCAACACTGAAGCTTTCTTT. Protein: CASSQDQGGNTEAFF.

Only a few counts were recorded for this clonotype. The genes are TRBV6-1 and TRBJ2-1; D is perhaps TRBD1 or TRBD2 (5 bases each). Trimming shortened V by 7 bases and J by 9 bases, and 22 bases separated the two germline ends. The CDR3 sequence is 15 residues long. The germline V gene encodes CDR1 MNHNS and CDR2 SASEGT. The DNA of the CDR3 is TGTGCCAGCATACTCCGGGGCGAGGGCCCTGGTGAGCAGTTCTTC. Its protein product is CASILRGEGPGEQFF.

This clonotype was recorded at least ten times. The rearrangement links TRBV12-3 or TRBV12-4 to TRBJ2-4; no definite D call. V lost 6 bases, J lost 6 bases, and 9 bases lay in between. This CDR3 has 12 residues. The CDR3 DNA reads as TGTGCCAGCAGCTTGGACCGAAACATTCAGTACTTC. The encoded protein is CASSLDRNIQYF.

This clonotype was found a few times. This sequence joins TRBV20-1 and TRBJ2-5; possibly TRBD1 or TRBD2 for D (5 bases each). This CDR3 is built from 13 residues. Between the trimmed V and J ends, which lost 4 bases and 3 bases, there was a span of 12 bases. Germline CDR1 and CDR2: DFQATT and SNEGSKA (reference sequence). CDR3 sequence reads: CSAMRGVEETQYF. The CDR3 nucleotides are TGCAGTGCTATGAGGGGAGTCGAAGAGACCCAGTACTTC.

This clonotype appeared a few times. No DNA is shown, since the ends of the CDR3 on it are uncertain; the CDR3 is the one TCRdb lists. CDR3 region: CASSKVGSGNEQFF. This chain links TRBV21-1 with TRBJ2-1; TRBD2 is taken as the D call from the table, unchecked against the DNA. TRBV21-1 is recorded as a pseudogene. The CDR3 numbers 14 amino acids, ends counted.

The CDR3 DNA reads TGCAGTGCTGGGGCCTTGTACGAGCAGTACTTC. This codes for CSAGALYEQYF. The chain has TRBV20-1 and TRBJ2-7, with TRBD1 as a possible D gene (5 bases). The CDR3 runs 11 residues. V dropped 5 bases and J dropped 4 bases, with 9 bases sitting between them. From germline, CDR1 is DFQATT and CDR2 SNEGSKA (reference sequence).

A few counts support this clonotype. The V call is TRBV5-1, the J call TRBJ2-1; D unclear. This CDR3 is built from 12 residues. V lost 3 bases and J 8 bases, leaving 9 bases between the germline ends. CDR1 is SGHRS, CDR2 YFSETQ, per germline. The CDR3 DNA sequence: TGCGCCAGCAGCTGGTCTGGTGATGAGCAGTTCTTC. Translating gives CASSWSGDEQFF.

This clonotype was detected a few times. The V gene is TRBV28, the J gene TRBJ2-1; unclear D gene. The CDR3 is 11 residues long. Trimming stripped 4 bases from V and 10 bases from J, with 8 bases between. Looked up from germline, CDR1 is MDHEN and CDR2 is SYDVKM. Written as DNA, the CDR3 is TGTGCCAGCAGTTATCAGAACGAGCAGTTCTTC. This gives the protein CASSYQNEQFF.

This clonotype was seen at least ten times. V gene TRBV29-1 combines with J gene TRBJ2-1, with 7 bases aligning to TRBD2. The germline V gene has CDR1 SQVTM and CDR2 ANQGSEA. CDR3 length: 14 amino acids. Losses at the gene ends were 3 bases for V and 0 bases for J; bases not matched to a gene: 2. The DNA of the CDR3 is TGCAGCGTTGAGCGGGAGAGCTCCTACAATGAGCAGTTCTTC. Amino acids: CSVERESSYNEQFF.

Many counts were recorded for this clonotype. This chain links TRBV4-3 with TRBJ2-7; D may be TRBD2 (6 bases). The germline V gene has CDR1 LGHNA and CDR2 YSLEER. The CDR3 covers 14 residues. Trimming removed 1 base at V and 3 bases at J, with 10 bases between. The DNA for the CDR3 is TGCGCCAGCAGCCAAGGGGAGGATTACTACGAGCAGTACTTC. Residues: CASSQGEDYYEQYF.

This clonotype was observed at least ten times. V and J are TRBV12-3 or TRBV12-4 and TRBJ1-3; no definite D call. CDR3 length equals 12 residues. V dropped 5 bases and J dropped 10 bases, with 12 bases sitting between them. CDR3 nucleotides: TGTGCCAGCAGTCTCTCCCGGAGGACCATATATTTT. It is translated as CASSLSRRTIYF.

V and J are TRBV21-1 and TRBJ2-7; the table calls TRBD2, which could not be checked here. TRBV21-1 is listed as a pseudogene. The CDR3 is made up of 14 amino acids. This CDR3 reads CASSSGERLYEQYF. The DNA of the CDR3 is TGTGCCAGCAGCAGCGGGGAGCGTCTCTACGAGCAGTACTTC.

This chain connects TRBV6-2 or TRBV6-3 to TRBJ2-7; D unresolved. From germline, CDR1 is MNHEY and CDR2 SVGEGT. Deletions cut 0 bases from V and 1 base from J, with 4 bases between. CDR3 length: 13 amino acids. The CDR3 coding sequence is TGTGCCAGCAGTTACTCCTCATCCTACGAGCAGTACTTC. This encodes CASSYSSSYEQYF.

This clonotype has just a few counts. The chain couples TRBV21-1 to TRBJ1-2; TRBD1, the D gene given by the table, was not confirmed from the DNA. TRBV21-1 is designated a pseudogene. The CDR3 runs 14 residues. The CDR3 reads CASSNGRDNYGYTF. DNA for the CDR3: TGTGCCAGCAGCAATGGCAGGGATAACTATGGCTACACCTTC.